The 24 T cell receptor beta chains listed next were all sequenced from one sample in a study of cytomegalovirus exposure and HLA in healthy donors. Use of 60 Vbeta and 13 Jbeta primers characterized the PCR. Sequencing used immunoSEQ multiplex PCR; TCRdb keeps in-frame clones, though not all of them. The data contain tens of thousands of clones, 75% to 80% of them seen just once; the ten biggest clones take up roughly 1.5%. Specimen: PBMCs. These receptors came from a female donor in good health and CMV-seronegative.

The chain uses TRBV19 and TRBJ2-6; D gene uncertain. The CDR3 consists of 17 residues. V lost 0 bases, J lost 0 bases, and 9 bases lay in between. Germline CDR1 reads LNHDA; CDR2 reads SQIVND (reference sequence). CDR3 in amino acids: CASSIDGRNSGANVLTF. DNA for the CDR3: TGTGCCAGTAGTATAGATGGGCGTAACTCTGGGGCCAACGTCCTGACTTTC.

The chain uses TRBV5-1 and TRBJ1-5; no reliable D call. CDR1 is SGHRS and CDR2 is YFSETQ in the germline V gene. The CDR3 sequence is 13 residues long. Trimming took 5 bases from V and 0 from J, leaving 6 bases between them. The CDR3 sequence: CASREGSNQPQHF. CDR3 coding DNA: TGCGCCAGCAGGGAGGGTAGCAATCAGCCCCAGCATTTT.

The gene calls are TRBV18 and TRBJ2-5; 11 bases match TRBD1. The J call is in doubt because the DNA end fits TRBJ2-7 better. Germline V CDR1 and CDR2: KGHSH, LQKENI. The CDR3 totals 14 residues. The CDR3 DNA reads as TGTGCCAGCTCCCCCGGGACAGGGGGGTACGAGCAGTACTTC. This translates into CASSPGTGGYEQYF.

This clone was recorded a few times. The genes are TRBV11-2 and TRBJ2-7; 7 bases line up with TRBD1. With V trimmed by 2 bases and J by 7 bases, 11 bases remained unmatched. This CDR3 contains 15 residues. Germline V CDR1 and CDR2: SGHAT, FQNNGV. CDR3 sequence (DNA): TGTGCCAGCAGCTTAATCGACAGGGAATTGCGGGAGCAGTACTTC. It yields the protein CASSLIDRELREQYF.

The rearrangement joins TRBV7-9 to TRBJ1-1, with D hard to call. Germline V gene data show CDR1 as SEHNR and CDR2 as FQNEAQ (reference sequence). This CDR3 is built from 16 residues. V shed 3 bases and J shed 5 bases, with 19 bases lying between them. In DNA form, the CDR3 reads TGTGCCAGCAGCTTCCACCACCAACGGCGAGGGACTGAAGCTTTCTTT. Residues: CASSFHHQRRGTEAFF. Combining the CDR3 with reference TRBV7-9 and TRBJ1-1 gives the whole variable domain DTGVSQNPRHKITKRGQNVTFRCDPISEHNRLYWYRQTLGQGPEFLTYFQNEAQLEKSRLLSDRFSAERPKGSFSTLEIQRTEQGDSAMYLCASSFHHQRRGTEAFFGQGTRLTVV.

V and J are TRBV6-5 and TRBJ2-3; D uncertain. CDR1 MNHEY and CDR2 SVGAGI come from the germline V gene. Deletions cut 4 bases from V and 0 bases from J, with 2 bases between. The length of the CDR3 is 12 residues. CDR3 coding DNA: TGTGCCAGCAGTTCTAGCACAGATACGCAGTATTTT. This codes for CASSSSTDTQYF.

This clone occurred a few times. The chain has TRBV19 and TRBJ1-5; 8 positions agree with TRBD1. The V gene's germline CDR1 is LNHDA and CDR2 SQIVND (reference sequence). With V trimmed by 4 bases and J by 4 bases, 3 bases remained unmatched. The CDR3 is 14 residues long. CDR3 nucleotides: TGTGCCAGTAGTAGGACAGGGCAGAATCAGCCCCAGCATTTT. This translates into CASSRTGQNQPQHF.

The chain recombines TRBV6-1 with TRBJ1-4; a weak D match, TRBD1 (6 bases). From germline, CDR1 is MNHNS and CDR2 SASEGT. The CDR3 sequence is 15 residues long. Between the trimmed V and J ends, which lost 6 bases and 3 bases, there was a span of 14 bases. CDR3 residues: CASRLQGSANEKLFF. CDR3 nucleotides: TGTGCCAGCAGACTACAGGGTTCGGCTAATGAAAAACTGTTTTTT.

The chain couples TRBV14 to TRBJ2-3, with D uncertain. V lost 5 bases and J lost 2, with 2 bases in between. This CDR3 contains 11 residues. Germline CDR1 is SGHDN and CDR2 is FVKESK. The CDR3 DNA reads TGTGCCAGCAGCTACACAGATACGCAGTATTTT. Translating gives CASSYTDTQYF.

The J gene is TRBJ1-1, the V gene TRBV7-3; D perhaps matches TRBD1 (5 bases). CDR1 is SGHTA and CDR2 is FQGTGA in the germline V gene. Trimming shortened V by 5 bases and J by 0 bases, and 10 bases separated the two germline ends. This CDR3 has 14 residues. DNA for the CDR3: TGTGCCAGCAGCCTTGGGGGGTTGAACACTGAAGCTTTCTTT. Amino acids: CASSLGGLNTEAFF.

The table lists this clone with a few counts. V and J are TRBV2 and TRBJ1-1, with 9 bases lining up with TRBD1. The CDR3 consists of 15 residues. Germline loops: CDR1 SNHLY, CDR2 FYNNEI. Unmatched junction bases numbered 7, after V lost 7 bases and J lost 1 base. The CDR3 nucleotides read TGTGCCAGCAATCGCGAGACAGGGGGGAACACTGAAGCTTTCTTT. This gives the protein CASNRETGGNTEAFF.

This clone was detected only a few times. This chain connects TRBV7-2 to TRBJ2-1; tentative D call: TRBD1 (6 bases). Germline loops: CDR1 SGHTA, CDR2 FQGNSA. The V gene lost 0 bases and the J gene lost 3 bases, with 9 bases spanning the gap. The CDR3 length is 15 residues. In DNA, the CDR3 is TGTGCCAGCAGCTTAGCTGGGGGCCACTACAATGAGCAGTTCTTC. This codes for CASSLAGGHYNEQFF.

The chain uses TRBV5-1 and TRBJ1-2, with a tentative D call TRBD1 (5 bases). V lost 0 bases, J lost 0 bases, and 12 bases lay in between. The CDR3 is 16 amino acids. The germline V gene has CDR1 SGHRS and CDR2 YFSETQ. CDR3 DNA sequence: TGCGCCAGCAGCTTGGATGCAGGGCGGCCTAACTATGGCTACACCTTC. Translating gives CASSLDAGRPNYGYTF.

The V and J genes are TRBV2 and TRBJ2-1, with D maybe TRBD2 (6 bases). The CDR3 has 13 amino acids. The V gene's germline CDR1 is SNHLY and CDR2 FYNNEI. V lost 7 bases and J lost 4, with 11 bases in between. As DNA, the CDR3 is TGTGCCAGCAAAGGGACTGATTACAATGAGCAGTTCTTC. Encoded protein: CASKGTDYNEQFF.

The V and J genes are TRBV5-1 and TRBJ1-5; 7 bases match TRBD1. V dropped 4 bases and J dropped 4; count of bases not matched to a gene: 5. The CDR3 is 14 residues long. Germline V gene sequence: CDR1 SGHRS, CDR2 YFSETQ. CDR3 coding DNA: TGCGCCAGCAGCCCCGGGACAGAAAATCAGCCCCAGCATTTT. Encoded protein: CASSPGTENQPQHF.

The chain couples TRBV2 to TRBJ2-7; D perhaps matches TRBD2 (5 bases). Germline loops: CDR1 SNHLY, CDR2 FYNNEI. Trimming shortened V by 8 bases and J by 0 bases, and 14 bases separated the two germline ends. The CDR3 runs to 14 residues. In nucleotides, the CDR3 is TGTGCCAGCGGGAGTCAGAGCCGCTCCTACGAGCAGTACTTC. This sequence encodes CASGSQSRSYEQYF.

Note on this clone: Germline is not matched at one junction end, which may reflect a read error. V usage is TRBV10-3 and J usage is TRBJ1-2; D is uncertain. The CDR3 covers 11 residues. In germline, CDR1 is ENHRY, CDR2 SYGVKD. CDR3 region: CAISESLSFFF. The CDR3 DNA reads as TGTGCCATCAGTGAGTCGTTAAGCTTCTTCTTC.

This clone was recorded once. The DNA of the CDR3 is TGCGCCAGCCGGGGGGCAATTGAAGCTTTCTTT. Translated, it gives CASRGAIEAFF. The chain combines TRBV5-1 with TRBJ1-1; possible D gene TRBD1, 6 bases. Trimming took 7 bases from V and 7 from J, leaving 11 bases between them. Germline V gives CDR1 SGHRS, CDR2 YFSETQ. This CDR3 is 11 amino acids long.

The J gene is TRBJ2-3, the V gene TRBV7-8; D gene unclear. Per the germline V gene, CDR1 is SGHVS and CDR2 is FQNEAQ. The V end was cut by 4 bases, the J end by 4 bases, with 12 bases between. The CDR3 spans 14 residues. The CDR3 DNA reads as TGTGCCAGCAGCTCACCCTCTAAAGCAGATACGCAGTATTTT. Amino acid sequence: CASSSPSKADTQYF.

This chain links TRBV2 with TRBJ1-2; no clear D gene. CDR1 and CDR2 (germline): SNHLY, FYNNEI. The CDR3 has 11 residues. With 7 bases removed from V and 2 bases from J, the gap between germline ends came to 5 bases. This chain's CDR3 is CASTSNYGYTF. The DNA for the CDR3 is TGTGCCAGCACCTCCAACTATGGCTACACCTTC.

The V and J genes are TRBV5-6 and TRBJ1-1; TRBD1 agrees at 9 bases. There are 16 residues in the CDR3. Trimming took 3 bases from V and 0 from J; bases not matched to a gene: 6. Looked up from germline, CDR1 is SGHDT and CDR2 is YYEEEE. This CDR3 reads CASSYRGLRLNTEAFF. The CDR3, as DNA: TGTGCCAGCAGCTACAGGGGGCTCCGACTGAACACTGAAGCTTTCTTT.

The J gene is TRBJ2-7, the V gene TRBV7-9; perhaps TRBD2 as D (5 bases). The CDR3 covers 14 residues. Trimming stripped 0 bases from V and 2 bases from J, with 8 bases between. CDR1 is SEHNR, CDR2 FQNEAQ, per germline (reference sequence). CDR3 region: CASSLAAAAYEQYF. As DNA, the CDR3 is TGTGCCAGCAGCTTAGCCGCAGCGGCCTACGAGCAGTACTTC.

The genes are TRBV27 and TRBJ1-5, with D uncertain. The CDR3 extends over 13 amino acids. V lost 3 bases and J lost 0, with 3 bases in between. CDR1 is MNHEY and CDR2 is SMNVEV in the germline V gene (reference sequence). The DNA of the CDR3 is TGTGCCAGCAGTTTCTCTAGCAATCAGCCCCAGCATTTT. This sequence encodes CASSFSSNQPQHF.

This clone was found once. The chain has TRBV5-6 and TRBJ2-3; D might be TRBD1 (5 bases). Trimming removed 0 bases at V and 0 bases at J, with 8 bases between. Looked up from germline, CDR1 is SGHDT and CDR2 is YYEEEE. The CDR3 length is 15 residues. In DNA, the CDR3 is TGTGCCAGCAGCTTGGCCCCAGGGAGCACAGATACGCAGTATTTT. It encodes CASSLAPGSTDTQYF.